This T cell receptor (beta chain) was recovered during a study of blood T cell repertoires in COVID-19 (dated by TCRdb to 2018 to 2020). Notes on the research overall: Collaborator samples came from the United States, Italy and Spain and covered acute and convalescent phases of COVID-19. The prospective study material was composed of cDNA or gDNA derived from T cells, B-cell-depleted T cells, or PBMCs. Deeply sampled blood TCRbeta repertoires from subjects exposed to, actively infected with, or recovered from COVID-19 were included in the dataset. The repertoires were made available in a free public database intended to serve as a resource for research on the immune response to SARS-CoV-2. Samples were obtained from the ongoing ImmuneRACE study (first 160 participants) and from approximately 1,200 subjects provided by 6 global collaborators. The sample metadata nearly always contained a de-identified subject ID, COVID-19 status, age in years and sex. HLA class I and class II types, where available, came from metadata supplied by the sample provider rather than from assay-based typing. The study at large found these results: The quantity of clinical and demographic metadata differed by source and by participant and was supplied without curation.

This clone was seen a few times. Its antigen is unknown. No qualities accompany the bases; no much larger clone lies one base away. TCRbeta CDR3 regions were amplified from genomic DNA using the immunoSEQ Assay, a bias-controlled multiplex PCR. Turning to the authors' computational methods: Nucleated cell counts per sample were estimated from amplification of reference gene primers within the assay. Sequence reads were collapsed and filtered to measure the absolute abundance of every unique TCRbeta CDR3 rearrangement. For each sample, productive Simpson clonality was calculated as the square root of Simpson's diversity index across productive rearrangements. TCRdb limited this immuneACCESS table to in-frame rearrangements with V and J called. A share of clones is missing; checked studies link under half to unresolved V genes, and the rest is unexplained. V and J calls and clone size are as listed in that table; D and trimming were resolved from the DNA. The sample table contains about 34,000 clones; only one count was recorded for 80% of them. The ten largest clones represent roughly 14% of the sample.

Each collaborating institution followed its own protocols to collect whole blood in K2EDTA tubes. For TCRbeta analysis, collaborators shipped samples as frozen whole blood, isolated PBMCs, or DNA extracted from either of those sample types. This TCR came from an older woman with acute or convalescent COVID-19. The sequenced sample consisted of peripheral blood.

The encoded CDR3 is CASSQTGTSGYEQYF. The sequenced DNA is TGTGCCAGCAGCCAAACCGGGACTAGCGGCTACGAGCAGTACTTC. The chain couples TRBV5-5 to TRBJ2-7; 11 central bases correspond to TRBD2. CDR3 length: 15 amino acids, cysteine to phenylalanine. CDR3 DNA only is kept here, 45 bases in frame from base 1. Based on the germline V gene (reference sequence), the CDR1 and CDR2 sequences are SGHKS and YYEKEE. V is cut back by 4 bases and J by 3 bases, with 6 bases in the junction unmatched.